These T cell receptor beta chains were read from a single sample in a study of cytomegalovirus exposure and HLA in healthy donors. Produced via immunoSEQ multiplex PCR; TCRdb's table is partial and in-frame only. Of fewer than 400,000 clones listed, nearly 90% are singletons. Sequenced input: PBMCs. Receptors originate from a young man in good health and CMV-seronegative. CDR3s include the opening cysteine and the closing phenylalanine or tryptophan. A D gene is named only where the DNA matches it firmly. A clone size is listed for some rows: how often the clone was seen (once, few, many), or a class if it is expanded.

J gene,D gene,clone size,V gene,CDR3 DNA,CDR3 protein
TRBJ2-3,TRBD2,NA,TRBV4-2,TGTGCCAGCAGCCAAGAGGGACTAGCGGACGGCACAGATACGCAGTATTTT,CASSQEGLADGTDTQYF
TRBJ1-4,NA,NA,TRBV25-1,TGTGCCAGCAGCAGGGGAACCGCAACTAATGAAAAACTGTTTTTT,CASSRGTATNEKLFF
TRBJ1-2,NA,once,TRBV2,TGTGCCAGCAGTCAGGCAGGGAACTATGGCTACACCTTC,CASSQAGNYGYTF
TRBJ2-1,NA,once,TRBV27,TGTGCCAGCAGTTTGGGGGGGGGCACGGACAATGAGCAGTTCTTC,CASSLGGGTDNEQFF
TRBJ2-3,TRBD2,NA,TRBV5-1,TGCGCCAGCACCCTGACTAGCGGGGGGCGGGTAGATACGCAGTATTTT,CASTLTSGGRVDTQYF
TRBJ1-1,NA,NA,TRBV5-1,TGCGCCAGCAAAATAGCGGGGTTCACTGAAGCTTTCTTT,CASKIAGFTEAFF
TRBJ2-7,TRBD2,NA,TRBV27,TGTGCCAGCATCCCCTTCAGCGGGGGGGCGGGATCCTACGAGCAGTACTTC,CASIPFSGGAGSYEQYF
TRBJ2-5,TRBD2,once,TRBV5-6,TGTGCCAGCAGCTTGGCGGGGCTAGCGGGGGGACAAGAGACCCAGTACTTC,CASSLAGLAGGQETQYF
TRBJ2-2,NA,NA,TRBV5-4,TGTGCCAGCAGCCGAGCGGTGAACACCGGGGAGCTGTTTTTT,CASSRAVNTGELFF
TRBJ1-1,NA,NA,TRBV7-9,TGTGCCAGCAGCCCCCGGACAGCGATCACTGAAGCTTTCTTT,CASSPRTAITEAFF
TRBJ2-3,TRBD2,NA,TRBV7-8,TGTGCCAGCAGCCTGGGACTAGCGGGGGGGCCTAGCACAGATACGCAGTATTTT,CASSLGLAGGPSTDTQYF
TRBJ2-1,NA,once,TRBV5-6,TGTGCCAGCAGCTTGGGGGCGGGGCGATACAATGAGCAGTTCTTC,CASSLGAGRYNEQFF
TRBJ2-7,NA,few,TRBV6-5,TGTGCCAGCAGTTACTCGATGAGGGGGGGCTACGAGCAGTACTTC,CASSYSMRGGYEQYF
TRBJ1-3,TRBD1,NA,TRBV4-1,TGCGCCAGCAGCCCCGCCGACAGGGGGGCTGGAAACACCATATATTTT,CASSPADRGAGNTIYF
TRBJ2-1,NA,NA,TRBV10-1,TGCGCCAGCAGTGGATTAAACAACGGGGCCTACAATGAGCAGTTCTTC,CASSGLNNGAYNEQFF
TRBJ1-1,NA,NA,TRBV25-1,TGTGCCAGCAGTACGGGACTCCCTCTACGGGCGAACACTGAAGCTTTCTTT,CASSTGLPLRANTEAFF
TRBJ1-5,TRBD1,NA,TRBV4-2,TGTGCCAGCAGCCCGAGCAGGGGGAATAGCAATCAGCCCCAGCATTTT,CASSPSRGNSNQPQHF
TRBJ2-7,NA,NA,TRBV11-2,TGTGCCAGCGCCGGGGGACCGGATAGCTCCTACGAGCAGTACTTC,CASAGGPDSSYEQYF
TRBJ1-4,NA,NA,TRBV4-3,TGCGCCAGCAGCCAAGAGGGGGAGGGGTTGGAAAAACTGTTTTTT,CASSQEGEGLEKLFF
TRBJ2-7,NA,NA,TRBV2,TGTGCCAGCAGTGAAACCGATTGGTCGGGTGAGCAGTACTTC,CASSETDWSGEQYF
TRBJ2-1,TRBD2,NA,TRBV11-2,TGTGCCAGCAGCCGTACTAGCGGGGGATACAATGAGCAGTTCTTC,CASSRTSGGYNEQFF
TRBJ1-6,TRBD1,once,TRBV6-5,TGTGCCAGCAAACCCGACAGGGGGTATTCACCCCTCCACTTT,CASKPDRGYSPLHF
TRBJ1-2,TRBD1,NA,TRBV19,TGTGCCAGTAGTAAACGACAGGGGAACTATGGCTACACCTTC,CASSKRQGNYGYTF
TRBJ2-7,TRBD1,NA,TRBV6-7,TGTGCCAGCAGTTACTCGAGAGGGACAGCCTACGAGCAGTACTTC,CASSYSRGTAYEQYF
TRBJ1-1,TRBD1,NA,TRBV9,TGTGCCAGCAGCGTGGGGACAGGGGTGGCAGCAGACACTGAAGCTTTCTTT,CASSVGTGVAADTEAFF
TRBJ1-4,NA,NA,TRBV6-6,TGTGCCAGCAGTTACTCGGCGGAAAATGAAAAACTGTTTTTT,CASSYSAENEKLFF
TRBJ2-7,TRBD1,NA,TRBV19,TGTGCCAGTAGTCCCGCCGGGACAGCCTCGGTGCAGTACTTC,CASSPAGTASVQYF
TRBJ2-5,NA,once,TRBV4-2,TGTGCCAGCAGCCGCCCCGGACAACCCCAAGAGACCCAGTACTTC,CASSRPGQPQETQYF
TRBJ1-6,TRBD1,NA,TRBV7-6,TGTGCCAGCAGCTTGACAGGGTCAAATTCACCCCTCCACTTT,CASSLTGSNSPLHF
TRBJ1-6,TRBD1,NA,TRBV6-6,TGTGCCAGCAGTTGGACAGGGCCCGAAAATTCACCCCTCCACTTT,CASSWTGPENSPLHF
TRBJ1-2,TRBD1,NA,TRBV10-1,TGCGCCAGCAGAAGGGACAGGGCGCCTCTCTTCAACTATGGCTACACCTTC,CASRRDRAPLFNYGYTF
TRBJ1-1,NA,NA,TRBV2,TGTGCCAGCAGGGGGGGTGAGGCCGGTCGGAGGAGTGAAGCTTTCTTT,CASRGGEAGRRSEAFF
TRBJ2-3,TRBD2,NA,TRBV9,TGTGCCAGCAGTGCTAGCGGGGGGCGCACAGATACGCAGTATTTT,CASSASGGRTDTQYF
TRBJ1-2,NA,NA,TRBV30,TGTGCCTGGAGTTCCAGCGGGGGGGCCGCCTATGGCTACACCTTC,CAWSSSGGAAYGYTF
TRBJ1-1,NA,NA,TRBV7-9,TGTGCCAGCAGCTTAGAAGCGGTGAACACTGAAGCTTTCTTT,CASSLEAVNTEAFF
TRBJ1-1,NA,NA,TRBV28,TGTGCCAGCAGCTACTCCTGGGGGGGCAAGGACACTGAAGCTTTCTTT,CASSYSWGGKDTEAFF
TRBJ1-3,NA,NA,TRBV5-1,TGCGCCAGCATGTCAGGTACTGGAAACACCATATATTTT,CASMSGTGNTIYF
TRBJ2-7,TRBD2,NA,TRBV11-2,TGTGCCAGCAGCTTAGATCCCCCTAGCGGCGAGCAGTACTTC,CASSLDPPSGEQYF
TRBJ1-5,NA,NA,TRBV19,TGTGCCACCACCGCCCGGGGGGCCTATAGCAATCAGCCCCAGCATTTT,CATTARGAYSNQPQHF
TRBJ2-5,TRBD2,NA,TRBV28,TGTGCCAGCATCGGGGAGGGGGAGACCCAGTACTTC,CASIGEGETQYF
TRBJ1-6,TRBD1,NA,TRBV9,TGTGCCAGCAGCGCCCAGGGGGAGATTAATTCACCCCTCCACTTT,CASSAQGEINSPLHF